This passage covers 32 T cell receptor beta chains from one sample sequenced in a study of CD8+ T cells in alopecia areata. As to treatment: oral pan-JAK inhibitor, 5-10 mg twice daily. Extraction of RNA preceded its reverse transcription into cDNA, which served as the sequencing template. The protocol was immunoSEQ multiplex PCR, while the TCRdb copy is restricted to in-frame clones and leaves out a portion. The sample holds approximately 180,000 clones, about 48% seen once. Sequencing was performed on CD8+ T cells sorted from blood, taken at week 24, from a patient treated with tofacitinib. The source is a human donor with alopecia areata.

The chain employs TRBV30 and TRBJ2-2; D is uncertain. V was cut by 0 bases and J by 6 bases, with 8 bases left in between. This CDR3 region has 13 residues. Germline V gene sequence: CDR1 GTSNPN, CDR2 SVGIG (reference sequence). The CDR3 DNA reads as TGTGCCTGGAGTGTAACGTTCCCCGGGGAGCTGTTTTTT. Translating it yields CAWSVTFPGELFF.

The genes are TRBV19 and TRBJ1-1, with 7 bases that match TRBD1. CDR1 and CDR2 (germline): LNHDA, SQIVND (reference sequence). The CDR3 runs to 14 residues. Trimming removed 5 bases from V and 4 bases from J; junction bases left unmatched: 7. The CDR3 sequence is CASSLNRGTTEAFF. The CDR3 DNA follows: TGTGCCAGTAGTCTCAACAGGGGTACCACTGAAGCTTTCTTT.

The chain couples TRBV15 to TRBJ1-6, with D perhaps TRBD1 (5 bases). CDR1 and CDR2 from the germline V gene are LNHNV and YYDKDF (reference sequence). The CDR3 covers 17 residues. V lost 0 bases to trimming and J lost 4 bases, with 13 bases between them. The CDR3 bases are TGTGCCACCAGCAGAGATCGGGGGACCGGGTATAATTCACCCCTCCACTTT. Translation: CATSRDRGTGYNSPLHF.

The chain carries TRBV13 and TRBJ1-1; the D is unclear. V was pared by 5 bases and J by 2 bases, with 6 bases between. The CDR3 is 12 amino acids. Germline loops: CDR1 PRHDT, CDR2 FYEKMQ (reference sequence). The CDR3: CASSTRNTEAFF. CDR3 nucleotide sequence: TGTGCCAGCAGCACAAGAAACACTGAAGCTTTCTTT. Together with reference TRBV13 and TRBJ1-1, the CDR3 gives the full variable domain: AAGVIQSPRHLIKEKRETATLKCYPIPRHDTVYWYQQGPGQDPQFLISFYEKMQSDKGSIPDRFSAQQFSDYHSELNMSSLELGDSALYFCASSTRNTEAFFGQGTRLTVV.

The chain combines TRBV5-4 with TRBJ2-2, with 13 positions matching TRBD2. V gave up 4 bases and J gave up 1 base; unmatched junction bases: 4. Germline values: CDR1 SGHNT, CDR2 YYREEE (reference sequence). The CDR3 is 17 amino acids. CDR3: CASSPGLAGMNTGELFF. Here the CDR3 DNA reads TGTGCCAGCAGCCCGGGACTAGCGGGAATGAACACCGGGGAGCTGTTTTTT.

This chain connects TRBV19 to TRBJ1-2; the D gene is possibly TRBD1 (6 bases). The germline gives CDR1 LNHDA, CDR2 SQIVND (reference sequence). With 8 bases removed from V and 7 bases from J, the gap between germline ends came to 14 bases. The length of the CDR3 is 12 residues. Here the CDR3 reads CASEGGPSGYTF. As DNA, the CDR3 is TGTGCCAGTGAGGGGGGTCCGTCTGGCTACACCTTC.

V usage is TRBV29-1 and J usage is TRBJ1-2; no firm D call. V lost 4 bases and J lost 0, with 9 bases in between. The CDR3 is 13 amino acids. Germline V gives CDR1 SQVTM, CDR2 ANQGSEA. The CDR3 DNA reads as TGCAGCGTTGCATCGTTAGCTAACTATGGCTACACCTTC. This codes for CSVASLANYGYTF.

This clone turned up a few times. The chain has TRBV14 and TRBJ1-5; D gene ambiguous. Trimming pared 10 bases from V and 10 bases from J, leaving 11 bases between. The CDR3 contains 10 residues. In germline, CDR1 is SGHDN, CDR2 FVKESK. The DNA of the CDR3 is TGTGCCAACCGACCCAGCCCCCAGCATTTT. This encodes CANRPSPQHF.

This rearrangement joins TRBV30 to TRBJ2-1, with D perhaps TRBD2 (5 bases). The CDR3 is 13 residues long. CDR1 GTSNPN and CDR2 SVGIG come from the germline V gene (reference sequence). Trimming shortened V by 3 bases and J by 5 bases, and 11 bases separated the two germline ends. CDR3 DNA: TGTGCCTGGAGCTCGTCCGGGGACAATGAGCAGTTCTTC. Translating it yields CAWSSSGDNEQFF.

CDR3 nucleotide sequence: TGTGCCAGCAGCTTGACATTGGGGGAGGCCTACTATGGCTACACCTTC. Protein sequence: CASSLTLGEAYYGYTF. The rearrangement links TRBV5-6 to TRBJ1-2; the D gene is possibly TRBD1 (5 bases). The germline gives CDR1 SGHDT, CDR2 YYEEEE. The V and J ends lost 1 base and 3 bases respectively, with 16 bases between them. The CDR3 extends over 16 amino acids. The variable domain in full, with the rest retrieved from reference TRBV5-6 and TRBJ1-2, is DAGVTQSPTHLIKTRGQQVTLRCSPKSGHDTVSWYQQALGQGPQFIFQYYEEEERQRGNFPDRFSGHQFPNYSSELNVNALLLGDSALYLCASSLTLGEAYYGYTFGSGTRLTVV.

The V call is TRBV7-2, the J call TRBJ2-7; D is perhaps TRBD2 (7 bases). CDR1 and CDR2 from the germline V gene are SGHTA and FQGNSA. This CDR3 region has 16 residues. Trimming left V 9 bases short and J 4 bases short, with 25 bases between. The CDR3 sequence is CASTPTRGGGGYEQYF. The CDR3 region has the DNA TGTGCCAGTACACCGACTAGAGGGGGAGGGGGTTACGAGCAGTACTTC. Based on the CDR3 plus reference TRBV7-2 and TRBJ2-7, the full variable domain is GAGVSQSPSNKVTEKGKDVELRCDPISGHTALYWYRQSLGQGLEFLIYFQGNSAPDKSGLPSDRFSAERTGGSVSTLTIQRTQQEDSAVYLCASTPTRGGGGYEQYFGPGTRLTVT.

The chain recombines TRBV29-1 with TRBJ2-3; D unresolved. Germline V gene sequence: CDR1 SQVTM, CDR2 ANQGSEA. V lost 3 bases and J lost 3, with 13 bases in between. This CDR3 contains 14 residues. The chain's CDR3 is CSVESPSFTDTQYF. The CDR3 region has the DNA TGCAGCGTTGAGTCTCCCTCCTTTACAGATACGCAGTATTTT.

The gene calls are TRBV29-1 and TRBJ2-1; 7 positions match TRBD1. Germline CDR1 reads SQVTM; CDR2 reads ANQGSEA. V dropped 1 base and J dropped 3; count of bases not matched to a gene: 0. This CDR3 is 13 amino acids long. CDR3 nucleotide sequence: TGCAGCGTTGAAGGGGACAGCTACAATGAGCAGTTCTTC. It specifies CSVEGDSYNEQFF.

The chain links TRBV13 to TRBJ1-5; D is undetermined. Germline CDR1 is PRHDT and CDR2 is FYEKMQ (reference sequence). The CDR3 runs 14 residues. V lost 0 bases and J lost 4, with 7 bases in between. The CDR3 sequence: CASSLGQINQPQHF. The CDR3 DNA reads TGTGCCAGCAGCTTAGGCCAGATAAATCAGCCCCAGCATTTT.

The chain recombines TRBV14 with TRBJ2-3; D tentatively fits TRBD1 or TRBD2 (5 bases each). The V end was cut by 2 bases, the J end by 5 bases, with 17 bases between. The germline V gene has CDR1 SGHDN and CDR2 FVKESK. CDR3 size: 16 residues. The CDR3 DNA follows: TGTGCCAGCAGCCAAAGTACCGGGACCCCGCAAGATACGCAGTATTTT. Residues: CASSQSTGTPQDTQYF.

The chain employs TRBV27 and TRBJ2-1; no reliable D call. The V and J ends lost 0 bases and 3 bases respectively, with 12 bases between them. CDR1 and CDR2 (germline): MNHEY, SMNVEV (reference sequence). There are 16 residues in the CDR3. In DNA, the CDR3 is TGTGCCAGCAGTTTATCTCCCCCGGGCAGCTACAATGAGCAGTTCTTC. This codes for CASSLSPPGSYNEQFF.

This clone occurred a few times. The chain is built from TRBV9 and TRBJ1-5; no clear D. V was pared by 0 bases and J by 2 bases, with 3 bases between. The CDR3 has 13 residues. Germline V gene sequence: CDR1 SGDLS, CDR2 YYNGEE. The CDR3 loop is CASSVAGNQPQHF. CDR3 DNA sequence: TGTGCCAGCAGCGTAGCCGGCAATCAGCCCCAGCATTTT.

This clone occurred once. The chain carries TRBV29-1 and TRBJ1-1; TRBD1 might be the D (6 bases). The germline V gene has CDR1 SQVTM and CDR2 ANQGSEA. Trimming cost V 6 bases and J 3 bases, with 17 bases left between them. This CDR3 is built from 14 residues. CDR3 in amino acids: CSVPAAGADTEAFF. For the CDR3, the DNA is TGCAGCGTCCCGGCGGCGGGGGCTGACACTGAAGCTTTCTTT. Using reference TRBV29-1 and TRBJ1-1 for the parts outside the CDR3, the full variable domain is SAVISQKPSRDICQRGTSLTIQCQVDSQVTMMFWYRQQPGQSLTLIATANQGSEATYESGFVIDKFPISRPNLTFSTLTVSNMSPEDSSIYLCSVPAAGADTEAFFGQGTRLTVV.

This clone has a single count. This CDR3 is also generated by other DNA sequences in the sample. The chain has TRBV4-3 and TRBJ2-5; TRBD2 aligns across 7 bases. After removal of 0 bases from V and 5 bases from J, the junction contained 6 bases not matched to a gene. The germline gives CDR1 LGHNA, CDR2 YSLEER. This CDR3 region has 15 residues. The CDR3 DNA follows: TGCGCCAGCAGCCAAGATCGCGGGGGAGGGGAGACCCAGTACTTC. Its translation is CASSQDRGGGETQYF.

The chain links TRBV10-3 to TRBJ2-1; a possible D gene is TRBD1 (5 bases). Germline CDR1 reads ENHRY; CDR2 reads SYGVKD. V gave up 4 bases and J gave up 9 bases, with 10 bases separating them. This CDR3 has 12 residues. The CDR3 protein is CAISAGIPEQFF. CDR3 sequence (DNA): TGTGCCATCAGTGCAGGGATCCCTGAGCAGTTCTTC.

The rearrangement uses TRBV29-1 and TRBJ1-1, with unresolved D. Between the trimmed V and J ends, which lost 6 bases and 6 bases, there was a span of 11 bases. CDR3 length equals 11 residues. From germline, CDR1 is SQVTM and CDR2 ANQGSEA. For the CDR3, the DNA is TGCAGCGTCGTCATTGGCCCTGAAGCTTTCTTT. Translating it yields CSVVIGPEAFF. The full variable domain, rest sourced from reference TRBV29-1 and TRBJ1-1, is SAVISQKPSRDICQRGTSLTIQCQVDSQVTMMFWYRQQPGQSLTLIATANQGSEATYESGFVIDKFPISRPNLTFSTLTVSNMSPEDSSIYLCSVVIGPEAFFGQGTRLTVV.

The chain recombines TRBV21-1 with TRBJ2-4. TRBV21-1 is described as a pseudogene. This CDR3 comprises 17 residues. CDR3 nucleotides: TGTGCCAGCAGCTTCCAAATAACAAAAGACCCAAGAAACATTCAGTACTTC. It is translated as CASSFQITKDPRNIQYF.

The CDR3 sequence is CASSYSSTSDQPQHF. The CDR3 DNA reads TGTGCCAGCAGTTACTCGAGTACCTCTGATCAGCCCCAGCATTTT. This rearrangement joins TRBV6-5 to TRBJ1-5; D unresolved. Germline CDR1 reads MNHEY; CDR2 reads SVGAGI. V lost 0 bases, J lost 5 bases, and 11 bases lay in between. CDR3 length: 15 amino acids.

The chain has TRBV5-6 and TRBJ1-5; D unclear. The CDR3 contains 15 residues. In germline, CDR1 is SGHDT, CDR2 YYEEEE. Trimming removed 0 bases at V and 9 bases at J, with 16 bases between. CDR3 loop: CASSLGAEFVRPQHF. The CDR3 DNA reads TGTGCCAGCAGCTTGGGAGCGGAGTTTGTTCGGCCCCAGCATTTT.

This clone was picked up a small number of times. CDR3 residues: CAWRGEGTEAFF. The CDR3 nucleotides read TGTGCCTGGAGGGGAGAAGGGACTGAAGCTTTCTTT. The rearrangement uses TRBV30 and TRBJ1-1; D gene unclear. The germline V gene has CDR1 GTSNPN and CDR2 SVGIG (reference sequence). With 3 bases removed from V and 5 bases from J, the gap between germline ends came to 10 bases. This CDR3 has 12 amino acids.

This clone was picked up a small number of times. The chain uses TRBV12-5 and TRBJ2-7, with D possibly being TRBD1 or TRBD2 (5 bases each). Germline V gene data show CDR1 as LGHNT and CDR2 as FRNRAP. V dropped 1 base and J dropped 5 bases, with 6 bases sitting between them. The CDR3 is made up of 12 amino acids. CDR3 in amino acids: CASGLAGHEQYF. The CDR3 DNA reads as TGTGCTAGTGGTTTGGCGGGGCACGAGCAGTACTTC.

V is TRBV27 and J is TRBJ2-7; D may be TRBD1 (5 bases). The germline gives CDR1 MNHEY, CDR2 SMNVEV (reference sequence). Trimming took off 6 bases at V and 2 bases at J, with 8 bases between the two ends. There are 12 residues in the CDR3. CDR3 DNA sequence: TGTGCCAGCAGCTTAGGGGCCTACGAGCAGTACTTC. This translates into CASSLGAYEQYF.

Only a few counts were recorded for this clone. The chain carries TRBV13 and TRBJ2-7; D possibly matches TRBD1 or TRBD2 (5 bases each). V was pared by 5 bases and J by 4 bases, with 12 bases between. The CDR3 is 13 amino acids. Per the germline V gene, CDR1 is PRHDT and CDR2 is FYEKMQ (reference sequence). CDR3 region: CASSARGLYEQYF. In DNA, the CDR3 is TGTGCCAGCAGCGCCCGGGGCCTTTACGAGCAGTACTTC.

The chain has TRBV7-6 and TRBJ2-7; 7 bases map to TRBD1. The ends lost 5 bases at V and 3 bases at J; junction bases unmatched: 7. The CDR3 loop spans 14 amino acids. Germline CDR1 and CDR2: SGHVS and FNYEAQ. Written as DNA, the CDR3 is TGTGCCAGCAGCCCCGGGACAGAAGACTACGAGCAGTACTTC. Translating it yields CASSPGTEDYEQYF. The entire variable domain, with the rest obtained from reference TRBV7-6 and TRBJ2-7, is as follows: GAGVSQSPRYKVTKRGQDVALRCDPISGHVSLYWYRQALGQGPEFLTYFNYEAQQDKSGLPNDRFSAERPEGSISTLTIQRTEQRDSAMYRCASSPGTEDYEQYFGPGTRLTVT.

The CDR3 DNA reads as TGTGCTAGTGCTCTGGTGCAGGGGAACACTGAAGCTTTCTTT. This translates into CASALVQGNTEAFF. The chain carries TRBV12-5 and TRBJ1-1; D might be TRBD1 (5 bases). Trimming removed 7 bases at V and 1 base at J, with 13 bases between. This CDR3 comprises 14 residues. The V gene's germline CDR1 is LGHNT and CDR2 FRNRAP. Full variable domain (remainder filled in from reference TRBV12-5 and TRBJ1-1): DARVTQTPRHKVTEMGQEVTMRCQPILGHNTVFWYRQTMMQGLELLAYFRNRAPLDDSGMPKDRFSAEMPDATLATLKIQPSEPRDSAVYFCASALVQGNTEAFFGQGTRLTVV.

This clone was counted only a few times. The CDR3 protein is CASSQDPAGGRDEQYF. The DNA of the CDR3 is TGCGCCAGCAGCCAAGACCCCGCAGGGGGCAGGGACGAGCAGTACTTC. This chain connects TRBV4-3 to TRBJ2-7, with 8 bases lining up with TRBD1. Germline-derived CDR1 and CDR2 are LGHNA and YSLEER. The CDR3 extends over 16 amino acids. J gave up 5 bases and V 0 bases, and 9 bases lay outside the gene matches.

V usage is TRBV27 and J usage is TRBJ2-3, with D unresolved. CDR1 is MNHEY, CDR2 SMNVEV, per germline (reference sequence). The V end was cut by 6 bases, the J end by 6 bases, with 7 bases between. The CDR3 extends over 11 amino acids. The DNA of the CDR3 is TGTGCCAGCAGATCCCATGATACGCAGTATTTT. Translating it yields CASRSHDTQYF.